This T cell receptor (beta chain) comes out of a study of regulatory T cells in long-lasting Graves disease (dated by TCRdb to about 2021). About the study as a whole: Persistent Graves' disease meant more than 5 years of antithyroid drug treatment with TSH receptor autoantibodies that stayed positive. This study used TCR sequencing and RNA sequencing of peripheral blood to compare persistent Graves' disease patients against newly diagnosed Graves' disease patients. The study was conducted in China and was registered as a clinical trial. TCR sequencing covered approximately 13 persistent and approximately 20 newly diagnosed Graves' disease patients, some 35 samples in total. In the clinical cohort, patients with persistent Graves' disease had used antithyroid drugs for an average of around ten years. Points the paper makes about the study in general: The small sample size was acknowledged by the authors as a limitation that may reduce accuracy. Only the TCR beta chain was sequenced and analyzed. Lower TCR Shannon entropy and fewer highly expanded clones were observed in persistent Graves' disease patients than in newly diagnosed patients, which suggested clonal expansion. Persistent disease showed preferential use of TRBV28, TRBJ1-2 and TRBJ2-5, whereas newly diagnosed disease favored TRBV20-1 and TRBJ2-1. More public clonotypes were shared among persistent patients (over 2,500) than among newly diagnosed patients (roughly 1,000). Because the primary lesion, thyroid tissue, could not be accessed, the study looked at peripheral blood alone.

In the germline V gene (reference sequence), CDR1 corresponds to LGHDT and CDR2 to YNNKEL. Unmatched junction bases come to 7, with V trimmed by 1 base and J by 9 bases. From its cysteine to its phenylalanine, the CDR3 spans 14 amino acids. Of all the DNA, just the CDR3 is kept, 42 bases in frame from base 1. The time point label for this specimen denotes: persistent/refractory GD, antithyroid drugs over 5 years with positive TRAb. For both TCR sequencing and RNA sequencing, RNA was extracted from PBMCs using TRIzol. The diagnosis of Graves' disease followed American Thyroid Association guidelines. Recruitment of patients was carried out at an endocrinology department in Xi'an, China. Each patient gave 7 to 9.5 milliliters of peripheral blood, collected in an EDTA anticoagulant tube. Ficoll Paque Plus density gradient separation was used to isolate PBMCs, and no further T cell sorting was done. An Agilent 2100 Bioanalyzer and agarose gel were used to assess RNA quality, and a NanoDrop 2000 was used to measure RNA concentration.

The method was multiplex PCR. Sequenced using an Illumina HiSeq 4000. To build TCR beta libraries, CDR3 regions were amplified by Arm-PCR using iRepertoire HTBI primers. Gel purification was performed on PCR products prior to sequencing. Processing in the source paper ran as follows. A total of some 60 TRBV and some 15 TRBJ segments were identified across samples and were used for gene usage analysis of CDR3 amino acid clonotypes. COPE and FqMerger were used to merge filtered high-quality paired reads into contigs. BLAST was used to align contigs to IMGT TRBV, TRBD and TRBJ reference genes, with CDR3 defined following IMGT. Clonotypes above 0.1% frequency were classified as highly expanded clones. Shannon entropy served as the measure of repertoire diversity, while the Gini coefficient captured V-J evenness. Clonotypes shared by more than one individual were considered public. TCRdb took the public reads, trimmed them with fastp at Q25, ran MiXCR for clone calling and kept in-frame beta chains. Under each unique CDR3 protein, matching rows form one entry showing the most common genes and DNA. TCRdb, not the authors, supplied the V and J calls. Present in this sample are 400,000 or so distinct CDR3 sequences, more than 20% of which were seen just once. The ten largest clones capture 20% to 25% of the sample.

As to this clonotype: What this receptor recognizes is not known. Nothing much larger sits one base from this clone, and base qualities are not available.

The receptor chain draws on TRBV3-1 and TRBJ2-3, with TRBD2 identical over 7 junction bases. The sequencing used peripheral blood mononuclear cells (PBMCs), collected when the disease was refractory, from a patient treated with antithyroid drugs. This TCR was recovered from a female donor with Graves disease. CDR3 protein: CASSQASGHRTQYF. The nucleotide sequence is given as TGTGCCAGCAGCCAAGCTAGCGGCCACAGAACGCAGTATTTT.